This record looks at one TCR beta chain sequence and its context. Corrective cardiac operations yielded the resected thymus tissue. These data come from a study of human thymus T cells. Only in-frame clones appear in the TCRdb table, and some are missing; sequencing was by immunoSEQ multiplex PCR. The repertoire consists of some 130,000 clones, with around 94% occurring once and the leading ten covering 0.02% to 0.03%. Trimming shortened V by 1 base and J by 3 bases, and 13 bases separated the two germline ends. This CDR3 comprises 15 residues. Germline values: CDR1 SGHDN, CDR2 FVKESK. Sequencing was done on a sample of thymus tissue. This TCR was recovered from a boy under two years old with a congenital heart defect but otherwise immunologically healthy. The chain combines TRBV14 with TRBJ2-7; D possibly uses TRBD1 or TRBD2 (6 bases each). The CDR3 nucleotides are TGTGCCAGCAGCCAAGGGGCAGGGGAGGACTACGAGCAGTACTTC. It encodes CASSQGAGEDYEQYF.